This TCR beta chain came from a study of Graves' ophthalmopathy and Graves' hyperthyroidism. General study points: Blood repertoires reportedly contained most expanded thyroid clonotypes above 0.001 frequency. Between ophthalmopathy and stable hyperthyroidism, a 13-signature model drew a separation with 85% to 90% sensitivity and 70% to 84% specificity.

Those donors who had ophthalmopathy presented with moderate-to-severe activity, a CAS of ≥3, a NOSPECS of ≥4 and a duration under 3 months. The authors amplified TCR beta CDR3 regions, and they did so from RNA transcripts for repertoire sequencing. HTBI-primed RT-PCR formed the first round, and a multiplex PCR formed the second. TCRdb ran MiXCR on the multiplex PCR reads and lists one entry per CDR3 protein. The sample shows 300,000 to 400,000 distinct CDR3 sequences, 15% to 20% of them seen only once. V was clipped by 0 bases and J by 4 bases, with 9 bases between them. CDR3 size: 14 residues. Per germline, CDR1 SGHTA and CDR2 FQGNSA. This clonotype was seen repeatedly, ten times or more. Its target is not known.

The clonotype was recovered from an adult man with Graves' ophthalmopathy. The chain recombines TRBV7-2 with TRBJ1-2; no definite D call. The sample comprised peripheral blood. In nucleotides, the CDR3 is TGTGCCAGCAGCTTAGCGAGAGGGAGCTATGGCTACACCTTC. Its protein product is CASSLARGSYGYTF.